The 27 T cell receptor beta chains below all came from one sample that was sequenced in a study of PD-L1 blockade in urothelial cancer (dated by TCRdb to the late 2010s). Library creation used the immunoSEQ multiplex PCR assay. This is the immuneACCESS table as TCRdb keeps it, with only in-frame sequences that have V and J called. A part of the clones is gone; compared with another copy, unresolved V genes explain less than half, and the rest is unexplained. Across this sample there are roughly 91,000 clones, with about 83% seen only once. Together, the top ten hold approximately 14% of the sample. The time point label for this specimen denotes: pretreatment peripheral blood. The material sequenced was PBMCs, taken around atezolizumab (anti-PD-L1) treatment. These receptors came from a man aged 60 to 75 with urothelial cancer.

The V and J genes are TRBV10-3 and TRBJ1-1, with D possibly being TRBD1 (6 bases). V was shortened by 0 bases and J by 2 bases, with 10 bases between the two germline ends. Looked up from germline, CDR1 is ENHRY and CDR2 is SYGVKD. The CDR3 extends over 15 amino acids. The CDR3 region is CAISESQGPNTEAFF. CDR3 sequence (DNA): TGTGCCATCAGTGAGTCTCAGGGGCCAAACACTGAAGCTTTCTTT.

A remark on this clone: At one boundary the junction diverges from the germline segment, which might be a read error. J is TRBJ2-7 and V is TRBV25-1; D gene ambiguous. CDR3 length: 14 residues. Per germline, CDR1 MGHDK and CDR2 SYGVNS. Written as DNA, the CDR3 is TGTGCCAGCAGTGAATTTTCGGGTTCCTCCGAGCAGTACTTC. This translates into CASSEFSGSSEQYF.

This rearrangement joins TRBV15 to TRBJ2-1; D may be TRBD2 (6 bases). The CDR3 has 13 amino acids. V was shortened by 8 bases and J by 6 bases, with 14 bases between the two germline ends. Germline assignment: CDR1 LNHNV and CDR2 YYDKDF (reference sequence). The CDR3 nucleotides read TGTGCCACCTATCGGGGGACGGGCAATGAGCAGTTCTTC. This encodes CATYRGTGNEQFF.

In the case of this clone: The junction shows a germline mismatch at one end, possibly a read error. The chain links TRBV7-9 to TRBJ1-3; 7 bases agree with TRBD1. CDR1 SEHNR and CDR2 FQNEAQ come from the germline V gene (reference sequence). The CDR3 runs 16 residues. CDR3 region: CASSLGGTAAGNTIYF. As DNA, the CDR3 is TGTGCCAGCAGCTTAGGGGGGACAGCGGCTGGGAACACCATATATTTT.

The CDR3 nucleotides read TGTGCCAGCAGTGAACAAGGCAGGGAGACCCAGTACTTC. Its protein product is CASSEQGRETQYF. The chain employs TRBV2 and TRBJ2-5; D unclear. The CDR3 is 13 amino acids. From germline, CDR1 is SNHLY and CDR2 FYNNEI. Trimming took off 2 bases at V and 5 bases at J, with 9 bases between the two ends. Together with reference TRBV2 and TRBJ2-5, the CDR3 gives the full variable domain: EPEVTQTPSHQVTQMGQEVILRCVPISNHLYFYWYRQILGQKVEFLVSFYNNEISEKSEIFDDQFSVERPDGSNFTLKIRSTKLEDSAMYFCASSEQGRETQYFGPGTRLLVL.

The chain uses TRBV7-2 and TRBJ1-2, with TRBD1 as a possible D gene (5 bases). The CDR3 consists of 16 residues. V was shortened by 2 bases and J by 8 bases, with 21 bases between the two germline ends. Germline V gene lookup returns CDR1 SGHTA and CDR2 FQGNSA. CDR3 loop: CASSLSPVKGLGGYTF. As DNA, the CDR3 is TGTGCCAGCAGCTTATCTCCAGTCAAGGGGCTGGGCGGCTACACCTTC.

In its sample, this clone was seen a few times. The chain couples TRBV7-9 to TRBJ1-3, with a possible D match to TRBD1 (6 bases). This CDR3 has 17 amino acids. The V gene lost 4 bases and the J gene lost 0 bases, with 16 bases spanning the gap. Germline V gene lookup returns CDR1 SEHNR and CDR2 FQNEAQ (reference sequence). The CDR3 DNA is TGTGCCAGCAGCTCCGCAGGACAGACCGACTCTGGAAACACCATATATTTT. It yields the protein CASSSAGQTDSGNTIYF. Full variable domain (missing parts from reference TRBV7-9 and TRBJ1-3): DTGVSQNPRHKITKRGQNVTFRCDPISEHNRLYWYRQTLGQGPEFLTYFQNEAQLEKSRLLSDRFSAERPKGSFSTLEIQRTEQGDSAMYLCASSSAGQTDSGNTIYFGEGSWLTVV.

The chain's CDR3 is CASSRDRYGYTF. The DNA for the CDR3 is TGTGCCTCATCCCGGGACAGATATGGCTACACCTTC. The V gene is TRBV15, the J gene TRBJ1-2; 7 bases agree with TRBD1. J was trimmed by 5 bases and V by 11 bases; bases with no gene match: 8. Per the germline V gene, CDR1 is LNHNV and CDR2 is YYDKDF (reference sequence). CDR3 length equals 12 residues. Filled out from reference TRBV15 and TRBJ1-2, the complete variable domain reads DAMVIQNPRYQVTQFGKPVTLSCSQTLNHNVMYWYQQKSSQAPKLLFHYYDKDFNNEADTPDNFQSRRPNTSFCFLDIRSPGLGDTAMYLCASSRDRYGYTFGSGTRLTVV.

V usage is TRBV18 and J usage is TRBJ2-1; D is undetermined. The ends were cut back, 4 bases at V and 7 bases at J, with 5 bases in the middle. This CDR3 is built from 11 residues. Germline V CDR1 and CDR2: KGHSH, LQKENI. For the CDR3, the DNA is TGTGCCAGCTCACATAATAATGAGCAGTTCTTC. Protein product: CASSHNNEQFF.

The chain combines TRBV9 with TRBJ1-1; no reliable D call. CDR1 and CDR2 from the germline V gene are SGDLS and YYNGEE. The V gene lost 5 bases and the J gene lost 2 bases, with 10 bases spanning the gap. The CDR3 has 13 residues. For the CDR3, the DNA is TGTGCCAGCAGTGTCCGCGAAAACACTGAAGCTTTCTTT. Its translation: CASSVRENTEAFF.

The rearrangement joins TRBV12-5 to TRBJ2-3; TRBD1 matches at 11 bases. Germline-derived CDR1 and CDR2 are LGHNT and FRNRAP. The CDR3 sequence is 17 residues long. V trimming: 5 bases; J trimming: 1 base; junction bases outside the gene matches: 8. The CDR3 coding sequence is TGTGCTAGTGGTGCCGGGACAGGGGGTTGGGGCACAGATACGCAGTATTTT. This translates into CASGAGTGGWGTDTQYF.

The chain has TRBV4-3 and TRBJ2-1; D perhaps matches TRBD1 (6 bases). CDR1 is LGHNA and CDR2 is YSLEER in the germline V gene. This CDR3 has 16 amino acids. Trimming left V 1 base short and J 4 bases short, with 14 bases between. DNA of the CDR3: TGCGCCAGCAGCCAAGGCCGGGACATACTGTACAATGAGCAGTTCTTC. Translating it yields CASSQGRDILYNEQFF.

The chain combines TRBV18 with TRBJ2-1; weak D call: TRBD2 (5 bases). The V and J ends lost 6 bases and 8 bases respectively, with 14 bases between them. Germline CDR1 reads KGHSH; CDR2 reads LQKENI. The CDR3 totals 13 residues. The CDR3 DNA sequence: TGTGCCAGCTCCCAAAGAGACGGGGATGAGCAGTTCTTC. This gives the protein CASSQRDGDEQFF. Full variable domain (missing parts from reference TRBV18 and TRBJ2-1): NAGVMQNPRHLVRRRGQEARLRCSPMKGHSHVYWYRQLPEEGLKFMVYLQKENIIDESGMPKERFSAEFPKEGPSILRIQQVVRGDSAAYFCASSQRDGDEQFFGPGTRLTVL.

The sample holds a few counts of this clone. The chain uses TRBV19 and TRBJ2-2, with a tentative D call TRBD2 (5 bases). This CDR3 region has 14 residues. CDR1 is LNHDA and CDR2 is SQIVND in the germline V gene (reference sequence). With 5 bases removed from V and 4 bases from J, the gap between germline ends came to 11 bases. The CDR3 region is CASSPRGGTGELFF. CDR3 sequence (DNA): TGTGCCAGTAGTCCCCGGGGTGGCACCGGGGAGCTGTTTTTT.

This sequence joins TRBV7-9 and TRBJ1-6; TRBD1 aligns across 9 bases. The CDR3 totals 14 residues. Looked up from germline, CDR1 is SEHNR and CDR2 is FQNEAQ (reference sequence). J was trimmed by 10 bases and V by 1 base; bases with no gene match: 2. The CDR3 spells CASSLGTGESPLHF. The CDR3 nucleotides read TGTGCCAGCAGCTTAGGGACAGGGGAATCACCCCTCCACTTT.

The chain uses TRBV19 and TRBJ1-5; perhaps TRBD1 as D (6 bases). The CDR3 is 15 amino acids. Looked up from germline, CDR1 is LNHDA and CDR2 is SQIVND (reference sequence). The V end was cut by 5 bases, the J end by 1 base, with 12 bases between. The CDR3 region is CASSFWTASNQPQHF. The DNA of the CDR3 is TGTGCCAGTAGTTTCTGGACAGCAAGCAATCAGCCCCAGCATTTT.

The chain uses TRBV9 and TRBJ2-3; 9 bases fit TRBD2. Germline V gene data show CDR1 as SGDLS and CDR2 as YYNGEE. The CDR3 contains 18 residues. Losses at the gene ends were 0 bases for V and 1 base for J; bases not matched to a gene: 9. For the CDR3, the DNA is TGTGCCAGCAGCGTAGATTTGACTAGCGGAACTCGCACAGATACGCAGTATTTT. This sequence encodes CASSVDLTSGTRTDTQYF.

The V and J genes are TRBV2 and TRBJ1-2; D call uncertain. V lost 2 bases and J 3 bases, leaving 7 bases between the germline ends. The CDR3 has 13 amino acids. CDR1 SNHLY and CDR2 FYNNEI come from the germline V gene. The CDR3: CASSENLDYGYTF. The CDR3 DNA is TGTGCCAGCAGTGAAAACCTAGACTATGGCTACACCTTC.

As DNA, the CDR3 is TGCGCCAGCAGCTCAAACGGGTACAATGAGCAGTTCTTC. Translating gives CASSSNGYNEQFF. The J gene is TRBJ2-1, the V gene TRBV5-1; D gene uncertain. Germline V gives CDR1 SGHRS, CDR2 YFSETQ. V lost 3 bases to trimming and J lost 4 bases, with 8 bases between them. This CDR3 is built from 13 residues.

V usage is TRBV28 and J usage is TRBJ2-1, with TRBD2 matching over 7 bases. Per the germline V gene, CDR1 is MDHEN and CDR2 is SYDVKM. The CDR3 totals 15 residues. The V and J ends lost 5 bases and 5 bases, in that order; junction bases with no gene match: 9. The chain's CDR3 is CASSPSGRLDNEQFF. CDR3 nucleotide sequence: TGTGCCAGCAGTCCTAGCGGAAGATTAGACAATGAGCAGTTCTTC. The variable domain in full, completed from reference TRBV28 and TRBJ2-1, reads DVKVTQSSRYLVKRTGEKVFLECVQDMDHENMFWYRQDPGLGLRLIYFSYDVKMKEKGDIPEGYSVSREKKERFSLILESASTNQTSMYLCASSPSGRLDNEQFFGPGTRLTVL.

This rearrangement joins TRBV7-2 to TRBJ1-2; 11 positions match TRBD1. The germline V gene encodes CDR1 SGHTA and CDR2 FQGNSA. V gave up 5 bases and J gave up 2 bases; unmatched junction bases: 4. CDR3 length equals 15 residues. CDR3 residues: CASSPRDRGNYGYTF. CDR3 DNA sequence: TGTGCCAGCAGCCCTAGGGACAGGGGGAACTATGGCTACACCTTC.

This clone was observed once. The CDR3 sequence: CAWGLTGQGYSGANVLTF. CDR3 nucleotides: TGTGCCTGGGGATTGACTGGGCAGGGATACTCTGGGGCCAACGTCCTGACTTTC. V gene TRBV30 combines with J gene TRBJ2-6, with D perhaps TRBD1 (5 bases). This CDR3 contains 18 residues. V lost 5 bases and J 0 bases, leaving 20 bases between the germline ends. The germline CDR1 and CDR2 sequences are GTSNPN and SVGIG (reference sequence). Using reference TRBV30 and TRBJ2-6 for the parts outside the CDR3, the full variable domain is SQTIHQWPATLVQPVGSPLSLECTVEGTSNPNLYWYRQAAGRGLQLLFYSVGIGQISSEVPQNLSASRPQDRQFILSSKKLLLSDSGFYLCAWGLTGQGYSGANVLTFGAGSRLTVL.

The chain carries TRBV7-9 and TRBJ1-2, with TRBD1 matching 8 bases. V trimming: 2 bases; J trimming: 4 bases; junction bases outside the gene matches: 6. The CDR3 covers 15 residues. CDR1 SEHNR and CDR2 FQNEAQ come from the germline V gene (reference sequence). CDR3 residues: CASSLPDRGSYGYTF. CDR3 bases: TGTGCCAGCAGCTTACCCGACAGGGGTTCCTATGGCTACACCTTC.

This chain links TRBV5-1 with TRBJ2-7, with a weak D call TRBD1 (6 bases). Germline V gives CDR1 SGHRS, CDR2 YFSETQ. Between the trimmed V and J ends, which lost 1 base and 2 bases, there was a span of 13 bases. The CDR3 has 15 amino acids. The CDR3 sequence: CASSLLSGHTYEQYF. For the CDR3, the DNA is TGCGCCAGCAGCTTGTTGTCGGGACATACCTACGAGCAGTACTTC.

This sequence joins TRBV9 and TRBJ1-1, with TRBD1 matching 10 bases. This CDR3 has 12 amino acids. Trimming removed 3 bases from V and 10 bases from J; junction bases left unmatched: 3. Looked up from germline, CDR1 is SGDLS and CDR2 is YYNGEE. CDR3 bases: TGTGCCAGCAGCGCCGGGACAGGGGTAGCTTTCTTT. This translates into CASSAGTGVAFF.

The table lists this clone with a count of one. CDR3 protein: CASSQETSEGAGELFF. Here the CDR3 DNA reads TGCGCCAGCAGCCAGGAAACTAGCGAGGGGGCCGGGGAGCTGTTTTTT. The V call is TRBV4-1, the J call TRBJ2-2, with D perhaps TRBD2 (7 bases). Germline V CDR1 and CDR2: MGHRA, YSYEKL. The CDR3 is 16 residues long. Trimming left V 3 bases short and J 6 bases short, with 17 bases between.

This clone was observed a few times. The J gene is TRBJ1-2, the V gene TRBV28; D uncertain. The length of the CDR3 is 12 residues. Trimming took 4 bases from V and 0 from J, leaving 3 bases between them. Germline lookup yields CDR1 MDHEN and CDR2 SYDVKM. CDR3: CASSSSNYGYTF. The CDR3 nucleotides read TGTGCCAGCAGTTCCTCTAACTATGGCTACACCTTC.